A single count supports the clone carrying this T cell receptor (beta chain). Amplification used 60 Vbeta primers and 13 Jbeta primers. The protocol was immunoSEQ multiplex PCR, while the TCRdb copy is restricted to in-frame clones and leaves out a portion. The sample holds around 100,000 clones; around 83% are singletons and the top ten take about 3.7%. The data were obtained in a study of cytomegalovirus exposure and HLA in healthy donors. CDR1 is LNHNV, CDR2 YYDKDF, per germline (reference sequence). V shed 3 bases, J shed 2 bases, and the junction held 3 bases outside the gene matches. The CDR3 extends over 15 amino acids.

This TCR derives from a man aged 30 to 45 in good health and CMV-seronegative. Sequenced sample: PBMCs. This chain joins TRBV15 and TRBJ2-7, with TRBD2 matching over 11 bases. CDR3 sequence reads: CATSSIAGGPYEQYF. The CDR3 DNA sequence: TGTGCCACCAGCAGCATAGCGGGGGGGCCCTACGAGCAGTACTTC.